This T cell receptor beta chain was captured in a study of a mutant IDH1 vaccine in newly diagnosed glioma. About the research overall: A 62.5% male, approximately 40% female split and a mean age of about 43 years characterized treated patients. Most patients had radiochemotherapy with temozolomide before enrollment; others had one alone.

Measured with immunoSEQ multiplex PCR; TCRdb has only the in-frame clones, and not every one. The sample carries about 36,000 clones, roughly 80% recorded once. About this clone itself: Its antigen remains unknown.

The CDR3 length is 16 residues. V gave up 5 bases and J gave up 4 bases, with 18 bases separating them. Germline-derived CDR1 and CDR2 are MNHEY and SMNVEV (reference sequence). Stated time point: week 11, during vaccination. One vaccine dose held 300 ug of mutant IDH1 20-mer peptide and came with topical imiquimod. The sequencing here drew on peripheral blood mononuclear cells (PBMCs), taken from a glioma patient whose treatment included an IDH1 peptide vaccine. This chain links TRBV27 with TRBJ2-1; possible D gene TRBD1, 6 bases. The sequence derives from a woman in her twenties or thirties with glioma. Some clones in this sample may be carry-over from other donors' samples. CDR3 sequence reads: CASSPRVGQGYNEQFF. The CDR3, as DNA: TGTGCCAGCAGTCCCCGAGTAGGCCAGGGGTACAATGAGCAGTTCTTC.